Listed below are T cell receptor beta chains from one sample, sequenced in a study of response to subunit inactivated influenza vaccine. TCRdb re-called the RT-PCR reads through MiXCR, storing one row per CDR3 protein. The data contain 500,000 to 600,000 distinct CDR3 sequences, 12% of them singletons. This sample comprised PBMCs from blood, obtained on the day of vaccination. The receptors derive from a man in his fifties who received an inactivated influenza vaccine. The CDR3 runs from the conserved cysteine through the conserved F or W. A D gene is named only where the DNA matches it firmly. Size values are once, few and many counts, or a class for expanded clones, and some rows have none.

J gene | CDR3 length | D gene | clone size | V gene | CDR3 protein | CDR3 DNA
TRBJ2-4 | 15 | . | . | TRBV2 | CASSEEGTAKNIQYF | TGTGCCAGCAGTGAAGAAGGGACAGCCAAAAACATTCAGTACTTC
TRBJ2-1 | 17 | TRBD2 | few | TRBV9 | CASSVWPSGSSYNEQFF | TGTGCCAGCAGCGTATGGCCTAGCGGCAGCTCCTACAATGAGCAGTTCTTC
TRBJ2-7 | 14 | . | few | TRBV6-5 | CASSYRVGAGEQYF | TGTGCCAGCAGTTACCGGGTAGGGGCCGGGGAGCAGTACTTC
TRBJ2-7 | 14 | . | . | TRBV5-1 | CASSLERGTYEQYF | TGCGCCAGCAGCTTGGAAAGGGGAACCTACGAGCAGTACTTC
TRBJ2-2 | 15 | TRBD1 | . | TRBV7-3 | CASSVTGGATGELFF | TGTGCCAGCAGCGTGACAGGGGGCGCCACCGGGGAGCTGTTTTTT
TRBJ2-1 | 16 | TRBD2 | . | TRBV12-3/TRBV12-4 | CASSLEAGGPYNEQFF | TGTGCCAGCAGTTTAGAGGCGGGAGGGCCTTACAATGAGCAGTTCTTC
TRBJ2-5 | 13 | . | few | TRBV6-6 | CASSPLGTETQYF | TGTGCCAGCAGTCCCTTAGGGACGGAGACCCAGTACTTC
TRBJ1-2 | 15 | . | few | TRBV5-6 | CASSLWKGAAYGYTF | TGTGCCAGCAGCCTGTGGAAAGGGGCCGCCTATGGCTACACCTTC
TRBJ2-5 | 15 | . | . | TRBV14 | CASSQVQGGLETQYF | TGTGCCAGCAGCCAAGTGCAAGGGGGTTTGGAGACCCAGTACTTC
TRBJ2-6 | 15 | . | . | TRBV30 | CAWSRGSSGANVLTF | TGTGCCTGGAGTCGGGGCAGCTCTGGGGCCAACGTCCTGACTTTC
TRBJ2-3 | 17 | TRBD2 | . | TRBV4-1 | CASSQDSQRGGKYTQYF | TGCGCCAGCAGCCAAGATAGCCAGCGGGGGGGCAAATATACGCAGTATTTT
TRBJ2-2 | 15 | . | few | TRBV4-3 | CASSQDALNTGELFF | TGCGCCAGCAGCCAAGACGCTCTGAACACCGGGGAGCTGTTTTTT
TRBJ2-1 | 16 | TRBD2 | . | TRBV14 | CASSHTMTSGYNEQFF | TGTGCCAGCAGCCACACAATGACTAGCGGTTACAATGAGCAGTTCTTC
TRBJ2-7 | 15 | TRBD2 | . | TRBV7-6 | CASSPGTSGRSEQYF | TGTGCCAGCAGCCCAGGGACTAGCGGGAGGAGTGAGCAGTACTTC
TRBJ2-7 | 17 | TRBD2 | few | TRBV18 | CASSPNTTSGRPYEQYF | TGTGCCAGCTCACCCAACACCACTAGCGGGAGGCCTTACGAGCAGTACTTC
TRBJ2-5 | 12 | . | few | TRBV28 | CATSRRKETQYF | TGTGCCACCAGCCGGAGGAAAGAGACCCAGTACTTC
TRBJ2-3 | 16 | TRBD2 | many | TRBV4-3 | CASSQAGGRAIDTQYF | TGCGCCAGCAGCCAAGCCGGCGGGAGAGCGATTGATACGCAGTATTTT
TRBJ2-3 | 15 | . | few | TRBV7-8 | CASSFSGAGTDTQYF | TGTGCCAGCAGCTTCTCAGGTGCGGGCACAGATACGCAGTATTTT
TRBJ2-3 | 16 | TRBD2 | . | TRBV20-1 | CSARGGSAPFTDTQYF | TGCAGTGCTAGAGGCGGGAGCGCTCCTTTCACAGATACGCAGTATTTT
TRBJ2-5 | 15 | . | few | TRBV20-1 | CSARVFGTLGETQYF | TGCAGTGCTAGAGTGTTCGGGACTTTGGGAGAGACCCAGTACTTC
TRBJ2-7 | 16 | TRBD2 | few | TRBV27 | CASSLSSSGSTYEQYF | TGTGCCAGCAGCTTATCCTCCAGCGGGAGTACTTACGAGCAGTACTTC
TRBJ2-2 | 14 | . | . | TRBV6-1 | CATSNGVDTGELFF | TGTGCCACCTCGAACGGCGTTGACACCGGGGAGCTGTTTTTT
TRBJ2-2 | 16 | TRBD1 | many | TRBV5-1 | CASSLEGQGFGGELFF | TGCGCCAGCAGCTTGGAGGGACAGGGGTTCGGCGGGGAGCTGTTTTTT
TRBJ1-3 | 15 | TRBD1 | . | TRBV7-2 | CASSPWTGDGNTIYF | TGTGCCAGCAGCCCATGGACAGGGGACGGAAACACCATATATTTT
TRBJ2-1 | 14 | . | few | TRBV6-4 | CASSVEGMGNEQFF | TGTGCCAGCAGTGTTGAGGGGATGGGCAATGAGCAGTTCTTC
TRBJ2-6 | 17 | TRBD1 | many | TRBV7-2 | CASSPRQGRSGANVLTF | TGTGCCAGCAGCCCTAGACAGGGTAGGTCTGGGGCCAACGTCCTGACTTTC
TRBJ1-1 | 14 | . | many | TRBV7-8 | CASSLEPGFTEAFF | TGTGCCAGCAGCTTAGAGCCAGGGTTCACTGAAGCTTTCTTT
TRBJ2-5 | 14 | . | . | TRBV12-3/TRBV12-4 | CASRPGGRRETQYF | TGTGCCAGCAGACCCGGTGGACGACGAGAGACCCAGTACTTC
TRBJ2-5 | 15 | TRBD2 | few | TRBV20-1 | CSASMASGTQETQYF | TGCAGTGCTAGTATGGCTAGCGGGACACAAGAGACCCAGTACTTC
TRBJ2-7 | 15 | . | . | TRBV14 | CASSFYFGVGNEQYF | TGTGCCAGCAGCTTTTACTTCGGGGTAGGGAACGAGCAGTACTTC
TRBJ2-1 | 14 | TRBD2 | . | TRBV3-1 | CASSGTSGRVEQFF | TGTGCCAGCAGCGGTACTAGCGGGAGGGTTGAGCAGTTCTTC
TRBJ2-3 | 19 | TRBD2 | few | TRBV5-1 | CASSLDPGPIAGDTDTQYF | TGCGCCAGCAGCTTGGACCCAGGGCCTATAGCGGGAGACACAGATACGCAGTATTTT
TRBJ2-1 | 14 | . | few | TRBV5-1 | CASKKGGGDNEQFF | TGCGCCAGCAAAAAGGGCGGAGGGGACAATGAGCAGTTCTTC
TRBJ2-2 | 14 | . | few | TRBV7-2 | CASSLEPRGGELFF | TGTGCCAGCAGCTTAGAGCCCCGGGGCGGGGAGCTGTTTTTT
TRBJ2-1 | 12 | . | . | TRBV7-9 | CASSLEGYTRFF | TGTGCCAGCAGCTTAGAGGGATACACTCGGTTCTTC
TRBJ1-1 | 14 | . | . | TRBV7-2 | CASSLAVTATEAFF | TGTGCCAGCAGCTTAGCTGTGACGGCCACTGAAGCTTTCTTT
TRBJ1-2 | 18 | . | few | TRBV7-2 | CASSLAGAAASSRNGYTF | TGTGCCAGCAGCTTAGCTGGGGCGGCAGCCAGCTCTAGGAATGGCTACACCTTC
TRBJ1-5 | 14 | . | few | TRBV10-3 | CAISVGQPDQPQHF | TGTGCCATCAGTGTGGGGCAGCCCGATCAGCCCCAGCATTTT
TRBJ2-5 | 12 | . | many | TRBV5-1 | CASSLDRETQYF | TGTGCCAGCAGCTTAGACCGGGAGACCCAGTACTTC
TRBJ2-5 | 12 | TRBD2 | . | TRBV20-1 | CSAQSGMETQYF | TGCAGTGCTCAAAGCGGGATGGAGACCCAGTACTTC
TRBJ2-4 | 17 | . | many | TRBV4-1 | CASSQYGSGPTRNIQYF | TGCGCCAGCAGCCAATACGGGTCGGGACCCACCCGAAACATTCAGTACTTC
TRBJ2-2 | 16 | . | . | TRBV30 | CAWDPEGRNPAGELFF | TGTGCCTGGGACCCGGAGGGTCGGAATCCCGCCGGGGAGCTGTTTTTT
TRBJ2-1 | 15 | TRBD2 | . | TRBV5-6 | CASSSTSWVYNEQFF | TGTGCCAGCAGCTCGACTAGCTGGGTCTACAATGAGCAGTTCTTC
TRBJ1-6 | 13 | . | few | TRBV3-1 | CASSQVANSPLHF | TGTGCCAGCAGCCAAGTAGCTAACTCACCCCTCCACTTT
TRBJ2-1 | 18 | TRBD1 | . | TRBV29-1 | CSVEDRGDRGRRDLVQFF | TGCAGCGTTGAAGATCGGGGAGACAGGGGGCGCCGGGATCTGGTGCAGTTCTTC
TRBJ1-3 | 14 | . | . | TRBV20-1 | CSARDERSGNTIYF | TGCAGTGCTAGAGATGAGAGATCTGGAAACACCATATATTTT
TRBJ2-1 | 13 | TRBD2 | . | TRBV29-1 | CSSGSAPLNEQFF | TGCAGCAGCGGGAGTGCGCCACTCAATGAGCAGTTCTTC
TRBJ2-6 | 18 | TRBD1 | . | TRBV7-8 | CASSYSGTGRTGANVLTF | TGTGCCAGCAGCTACTCCGGGACAGGGAGGACTGGGGCCAACGTCCTGACTTTC
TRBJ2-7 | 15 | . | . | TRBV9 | CASSVDPLPLYEQYF | TGTGCCAGCAGCGTAGACCCCCTTCCGCTCTACGAGCAGTACTTC
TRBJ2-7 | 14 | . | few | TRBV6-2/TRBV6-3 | CASSYYNSYHEQYF | TGTGCCAGCAGTTATTACAATTCATATCACGAGCAGTACTTC
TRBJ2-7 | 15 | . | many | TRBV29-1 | CSVEVRGLATYEQYF | TGCAGCGTTGAAGTAAGGGGACTCGCTACCTACGAGCAGTACTTC
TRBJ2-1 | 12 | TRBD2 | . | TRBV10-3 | CVAGGPRNEQFF | TGTGTAGCGGGAGGGCCACGGAATGAGCAGTTCTTC
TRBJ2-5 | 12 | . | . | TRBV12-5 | CASRRTEETQYF | TGTGCTAGTAGAAGGACAGAAGAGACCCAGTACTTC
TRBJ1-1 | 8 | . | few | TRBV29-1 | CSADEAFF | TGCAGCGCCGATGAAGCTTTCTTT